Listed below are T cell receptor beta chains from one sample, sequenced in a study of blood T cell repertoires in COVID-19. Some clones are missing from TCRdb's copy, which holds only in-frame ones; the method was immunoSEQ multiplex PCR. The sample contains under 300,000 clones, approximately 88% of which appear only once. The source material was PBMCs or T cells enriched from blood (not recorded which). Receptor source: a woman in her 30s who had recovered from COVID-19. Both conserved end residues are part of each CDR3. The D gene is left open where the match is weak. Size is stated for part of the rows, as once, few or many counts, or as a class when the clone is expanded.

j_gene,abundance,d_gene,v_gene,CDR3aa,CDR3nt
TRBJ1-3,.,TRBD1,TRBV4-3,CASSPVGTGTGNTIYF,TGCGCCAGCAGCCCTGTTGGGACAGGGACTGGAAACACCATATATTTT
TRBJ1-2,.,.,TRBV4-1,CASSTTYGDRGYTF,TGCGCCAGCAGCACGACGTACGGGGATCGAGGCTACACCTTC
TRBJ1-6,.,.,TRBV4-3,CASSHRVGLGSSPLHF,TGCGCCAGCAGCCATCGTGTCGGGCTCGGGAGTTCACCCCTCCACTTT
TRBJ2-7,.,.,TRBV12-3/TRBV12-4,CASTSGLRDEQYF,TGTGCCAGCACAAGCGGGCTCCGCGACGAGCAGTACTTC
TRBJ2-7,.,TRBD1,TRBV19,CASSSQRQGTSYEQYF,TGTGCCAGTAGTTCCCAACGACAGGGTACGAGCTACGAGCAGTACTTC
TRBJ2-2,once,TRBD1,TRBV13,CASSLGAYRGLANTGELFF,TGTGCCAGCAGCTTAGGAGCATACAGGGGCCTCGCGAACACCGGGGAGCTGTTTTTT
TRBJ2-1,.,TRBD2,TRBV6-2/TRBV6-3,CASSLGLAGGYEQFF,TGTGCCAGCAGTTTGGGACTAGCGGGAGGGTATGAGCAGTTCTTC
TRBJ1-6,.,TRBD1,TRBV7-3,CASSQGAINSPLHF,TGTGCCAGCAGCCAGGGGGCCATTAATTCACCCCTCCACTTT
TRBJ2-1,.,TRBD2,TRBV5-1,CASSLMSAGGDEQFF,TGCGCCAGCAGCTTGATGTCGGCGGGAGGGGATGAGCAGTTCTTC
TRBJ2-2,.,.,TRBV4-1,CASSQDGRGELFF,TGCGCCAGCAGCCAAGATGGGCGCGGGGAGCTGTTTTTT
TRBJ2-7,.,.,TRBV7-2,CASSFRIGQFYEQYF,TGTGCCAGCAGCTTTCGGATTGGACAGTTTTACGAGCAGTACTTC
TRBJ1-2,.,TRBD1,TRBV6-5,CASSYSPGQGYGYTF,TGTGCCAGCAGTTACTCCCCCGGACAGGGGTATGGCTACACCTTC
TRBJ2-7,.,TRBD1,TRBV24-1,CATSESTGDRYF,TGTGCCACCAGTGAATCGACAGGGGATCGGTACTTC
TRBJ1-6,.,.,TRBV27,CASTALTGDNSPLHF,TGTGCCAGCACCGCCCTGACAGGTGACAATTCACCCCTCCACTTT
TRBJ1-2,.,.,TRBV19,CASTSLADNYGYTF,TGTGCCAGTACTTCCCTTGCAGATAACTATGGCTACACCTTC
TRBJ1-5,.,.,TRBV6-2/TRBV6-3,CASSWEGLSNQPQHF,TGTGCCAGCAGTTGGGAGGGGCTGAGCAATCAGCCCCAGCATTTT
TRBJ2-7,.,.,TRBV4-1,CASSHLQDSYILREQYF,TGCGCCAGCAGCCATCTACAAGACTCCTATATTCTTCGCGAGCAGTACTTC
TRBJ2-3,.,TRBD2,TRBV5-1,CASSLGLSSGGKDTQYF,TGCGCCAGCAGCTTGGGGCTGTCTAGCGGGGGGAAAGATACGCAGTATTTT
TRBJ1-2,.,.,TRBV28,CASSIRTYGYTF,TGTGCCAGCAGTATTCGGACTTATGGCTACACCTTC
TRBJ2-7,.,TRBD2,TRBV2,CASGGLAGVRGQYF,TGTGCCAGCGGGGGACTAGCGGGAGTTCGGGGGCAGTACTTC
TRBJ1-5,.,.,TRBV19,CASRHIGADQPQHF,TGTGCCAGTAGACATATAGGGGCAGATCAGCCCCAGCATTTT
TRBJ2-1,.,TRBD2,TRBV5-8,CASSFGRTSAYNEQFF,TGTGCCAGCAGCTTCGGAAGAACTAGCGCCTACAATGAGCAGTTCTTC
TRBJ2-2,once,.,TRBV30,CAWSASGVAGELFF,TGTGCCTGGAGCGCCTCCGGGGTCGCCGGGGAGCTGTTTTTT